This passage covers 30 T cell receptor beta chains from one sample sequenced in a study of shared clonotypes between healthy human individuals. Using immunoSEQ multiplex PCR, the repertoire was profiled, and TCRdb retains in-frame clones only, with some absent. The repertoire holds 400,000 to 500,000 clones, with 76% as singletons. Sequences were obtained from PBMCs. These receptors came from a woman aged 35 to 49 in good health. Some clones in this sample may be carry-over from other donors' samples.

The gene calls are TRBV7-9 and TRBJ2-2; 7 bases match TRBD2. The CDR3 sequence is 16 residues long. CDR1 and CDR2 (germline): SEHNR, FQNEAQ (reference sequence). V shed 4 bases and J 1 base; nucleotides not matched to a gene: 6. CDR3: CASSYRLALNTGELFF. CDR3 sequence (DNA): TGTGCCAGCAGCTACCGACTAGCCTTGAACACCGGGGAGCTGTTTTTT.

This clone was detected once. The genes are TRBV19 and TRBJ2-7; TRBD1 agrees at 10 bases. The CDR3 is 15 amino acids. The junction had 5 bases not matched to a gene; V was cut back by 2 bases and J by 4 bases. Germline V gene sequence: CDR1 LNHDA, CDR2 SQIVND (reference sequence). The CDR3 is CASSIRQGARYEQYF. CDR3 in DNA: TGTGCCAGTAGTATACGACAGGGGGCTCGATACGAGCAGTACTTC.

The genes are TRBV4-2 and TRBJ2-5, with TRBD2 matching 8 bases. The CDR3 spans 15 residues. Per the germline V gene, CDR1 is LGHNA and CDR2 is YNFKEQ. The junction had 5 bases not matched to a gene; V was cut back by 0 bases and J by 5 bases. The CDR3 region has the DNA TGTGCCAGCAGCCAAGAAAGCGGGAGAGTGGAGACCCAGTACTTC. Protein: CASSQESGRVETQYF.

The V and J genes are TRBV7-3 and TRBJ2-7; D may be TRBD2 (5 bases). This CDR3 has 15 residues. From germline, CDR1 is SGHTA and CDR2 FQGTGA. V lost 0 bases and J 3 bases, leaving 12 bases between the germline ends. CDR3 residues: CASSLTSSGNYEQYF. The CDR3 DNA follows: TGTGCCAGCAGCTTAACCAGTTCGGGAAACTACGAGCAGTACTTC. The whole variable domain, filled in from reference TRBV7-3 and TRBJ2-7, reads GAGVSQTPSNKVTEKGKYVELRCDPISGHTALYWYRQSLGQGPEFLIYFQGTGAADDSGLPNDRFFAVRPEGSVSTLKIQRTERGDSAVYLCASSLTSSGNYEQYFGPGTRLTVT.

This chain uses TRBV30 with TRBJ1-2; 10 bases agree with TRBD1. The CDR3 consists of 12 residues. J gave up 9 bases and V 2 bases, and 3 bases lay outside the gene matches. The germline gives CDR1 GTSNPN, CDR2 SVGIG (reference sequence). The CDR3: CAWSLGQGSYTF. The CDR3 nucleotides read TGTGCCTGGAGTCTGGGACAGGGGAGCTACACCTTC.

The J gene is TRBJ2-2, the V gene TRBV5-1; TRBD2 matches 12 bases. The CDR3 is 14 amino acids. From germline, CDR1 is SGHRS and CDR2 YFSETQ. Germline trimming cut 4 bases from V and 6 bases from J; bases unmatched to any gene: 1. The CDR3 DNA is TGCGCCAGCAGCCCTAGCGGGAGGGCCGGGGAGCTGTTTTTT. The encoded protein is CASSPSGRAGELFF.

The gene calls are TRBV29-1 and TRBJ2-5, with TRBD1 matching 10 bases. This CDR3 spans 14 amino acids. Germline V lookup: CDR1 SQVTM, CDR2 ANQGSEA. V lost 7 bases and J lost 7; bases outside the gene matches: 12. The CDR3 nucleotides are TGCAGCGCCCTGGGGACAGGGGCCTCCGTGACCCAGTACTTC. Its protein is CSALGTGASVTQYF.

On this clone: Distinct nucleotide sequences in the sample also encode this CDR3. The CDR3: CASSPRTGGSYEQYF. The CDR3 region has the DNA TGTGCCAGCAGCCCCAGGACAGGAGGCTCCTACGAGCAGTACTTC. The chain links TRBV5-4 to TRBJ2-7, with 7 bases lining up with TRBD1. This CDR3 has 15 residues. J lost 0 bases, V lost 4 bases, and 7 bases had no gene match. In germline, CDR1 is SGHNT, CDR2 YYREEE (reference sequence).

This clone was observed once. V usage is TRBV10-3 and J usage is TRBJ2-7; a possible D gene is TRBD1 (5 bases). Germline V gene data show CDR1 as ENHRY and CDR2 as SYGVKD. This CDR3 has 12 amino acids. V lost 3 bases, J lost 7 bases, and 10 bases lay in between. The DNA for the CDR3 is TGTGCCATCAGTGACCCAGGGCGGGAGCAGTACTTC. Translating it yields CAISDPGREQYF.

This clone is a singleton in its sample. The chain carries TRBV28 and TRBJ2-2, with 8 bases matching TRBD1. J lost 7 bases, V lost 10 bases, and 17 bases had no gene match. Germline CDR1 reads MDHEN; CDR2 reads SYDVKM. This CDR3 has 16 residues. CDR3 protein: CATVGGTGTAGGELFF. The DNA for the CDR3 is TGTGCCACCGTTGGGGGGACAGGAACGGCAGGCGGGGAGCTGTTTTTT.

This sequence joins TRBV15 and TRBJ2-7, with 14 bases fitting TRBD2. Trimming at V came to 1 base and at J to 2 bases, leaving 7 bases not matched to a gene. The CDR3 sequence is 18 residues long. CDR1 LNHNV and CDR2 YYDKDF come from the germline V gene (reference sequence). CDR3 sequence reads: CATSRVGTSGRRTYEQYF. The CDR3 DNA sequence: TGTGCCACCAGCAGAGTGGGGACTAGCGGGAGAAGAACCTACGAGCAGTACTTC.

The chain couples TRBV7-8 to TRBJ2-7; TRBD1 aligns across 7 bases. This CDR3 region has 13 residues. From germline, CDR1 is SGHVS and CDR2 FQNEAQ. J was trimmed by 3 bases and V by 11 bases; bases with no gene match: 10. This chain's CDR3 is CAVSLGQSYEQYF. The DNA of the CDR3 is TGTGCCGTCAGCCTGGGACAGAGCTACGAGCAGTACTTC.

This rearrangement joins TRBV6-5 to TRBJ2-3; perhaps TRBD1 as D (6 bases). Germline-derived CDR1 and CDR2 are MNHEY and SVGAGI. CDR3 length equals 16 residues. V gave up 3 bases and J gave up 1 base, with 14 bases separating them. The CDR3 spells CASSYGGVAGTDTQYF. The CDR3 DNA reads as TGTGCCAGCAGTTATGGGGGCGTAGCTGGCACAGATACGCAGTATTTT.

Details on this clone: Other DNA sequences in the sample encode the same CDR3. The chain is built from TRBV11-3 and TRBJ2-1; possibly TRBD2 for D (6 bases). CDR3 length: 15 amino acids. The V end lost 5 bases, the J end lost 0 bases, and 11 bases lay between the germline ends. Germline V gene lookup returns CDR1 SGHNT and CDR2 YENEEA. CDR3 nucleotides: TGTGCCAGCAGCAGTGACGGGAGCTCCTACAATGAGCAGTTCTTC. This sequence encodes CASSSDGSSYNEQFF.

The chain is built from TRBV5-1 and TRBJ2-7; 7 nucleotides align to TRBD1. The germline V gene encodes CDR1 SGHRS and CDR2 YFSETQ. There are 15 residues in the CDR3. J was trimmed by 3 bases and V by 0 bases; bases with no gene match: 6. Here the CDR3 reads CASSLAGQTLYEQYF. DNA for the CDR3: TGCGCCAGCAGCTTGGCGGGACAGACCCTCTACGAGCAGTACTTC. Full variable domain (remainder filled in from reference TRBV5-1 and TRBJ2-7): KAGVTQTPRYLIKTRGQQVTLSCSPISGHRSVSWYQQTPGQGLQFLFEYFSETQRNKGNFPGRFSGRQFSNSRSEMNVSTLELGDSALYLCASSLAGQTLYEQYFGPGTRLTVT.

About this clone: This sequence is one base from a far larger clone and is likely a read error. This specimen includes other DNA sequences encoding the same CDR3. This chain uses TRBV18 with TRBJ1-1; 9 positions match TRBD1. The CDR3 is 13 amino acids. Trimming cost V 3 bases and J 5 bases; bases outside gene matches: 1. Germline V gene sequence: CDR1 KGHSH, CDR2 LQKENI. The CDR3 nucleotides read TGTGCCAGCTCACCGGGACAGGGTACTGAAGCTTTCTTT. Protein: CASSPGQGTEAFF.

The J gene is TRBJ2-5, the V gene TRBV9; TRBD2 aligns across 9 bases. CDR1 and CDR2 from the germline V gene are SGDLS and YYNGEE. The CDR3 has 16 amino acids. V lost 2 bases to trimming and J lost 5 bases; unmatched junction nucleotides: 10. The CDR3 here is CASSVSYGAGGETQYF. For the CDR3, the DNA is TGTGCCAGCAGCGTGTCGTACGGAGCGGGAGGTGAGACCCAGTACTTC.

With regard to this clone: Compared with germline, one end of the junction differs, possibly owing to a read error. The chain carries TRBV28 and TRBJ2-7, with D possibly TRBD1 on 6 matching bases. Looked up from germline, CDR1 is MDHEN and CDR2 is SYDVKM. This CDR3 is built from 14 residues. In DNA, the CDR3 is TGTGTCAGCACCCCCCCGGGACACATCTACGAGCAGTACTTC. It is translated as CVSTPPGHIYEQYF.

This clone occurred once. The CDR3: CASSPSGRDNEQFF. The CDR3 DNA sequence: TGTGCCAGCAGTCCTAGCGGGAGGGATAATGAGCAGTTCTTC. The chain carries TRBV7-7 and TRBJ2-1, with 12 bases aligning to TRBD2. The CDR3 consists of 14 residues. V lost 6 bases, J lost 7 bases, and 4 bases stayed unmatched. Germline V lookup: CDR1 SSHAT, CDR2 FNYEAQ (reference sequence).

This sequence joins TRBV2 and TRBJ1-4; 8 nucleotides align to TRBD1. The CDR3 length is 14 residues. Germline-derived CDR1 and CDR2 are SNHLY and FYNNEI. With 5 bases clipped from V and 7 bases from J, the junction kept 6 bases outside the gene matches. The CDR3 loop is CASSQGATGEKLFF. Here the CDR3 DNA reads TGTGCCAGCAGTCAGGGGGCGACCGGTGAAAAACTGTTTTTT.

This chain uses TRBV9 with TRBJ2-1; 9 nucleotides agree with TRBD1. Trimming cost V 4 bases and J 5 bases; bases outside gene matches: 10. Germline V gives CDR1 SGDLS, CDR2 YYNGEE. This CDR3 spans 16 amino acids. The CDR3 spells CASSSHGTGNDNEQFF. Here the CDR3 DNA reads TGTGCCAGCAGCTCACACGGGACAGGGAACGACAATGAGCAGTTCTTC.

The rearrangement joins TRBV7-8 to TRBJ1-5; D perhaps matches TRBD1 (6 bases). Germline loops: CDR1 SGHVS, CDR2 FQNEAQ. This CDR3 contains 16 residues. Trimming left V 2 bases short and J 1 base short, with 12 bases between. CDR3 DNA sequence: TGTGCCAGCAGCTTACAGGGGAGAGGGAGCAATCAGCCCCAGCATTTT. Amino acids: CASSLQGRGSNQPQHF.

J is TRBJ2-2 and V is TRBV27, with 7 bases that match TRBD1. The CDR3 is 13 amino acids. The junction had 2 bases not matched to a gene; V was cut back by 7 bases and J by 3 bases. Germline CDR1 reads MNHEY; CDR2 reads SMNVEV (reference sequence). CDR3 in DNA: TGTGCCAGCAACAGGGGACACACCGGGGAGCTGTTTTTT. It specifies CASNRGHTGELFF.

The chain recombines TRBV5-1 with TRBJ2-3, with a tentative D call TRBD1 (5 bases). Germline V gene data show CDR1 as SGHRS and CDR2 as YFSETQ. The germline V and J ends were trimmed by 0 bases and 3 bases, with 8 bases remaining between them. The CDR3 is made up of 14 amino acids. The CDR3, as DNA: TGCGCCAGCAGCTTGGCGACAGATACAGATACGCAGTATTTT. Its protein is CASSLATDTDTQYF.

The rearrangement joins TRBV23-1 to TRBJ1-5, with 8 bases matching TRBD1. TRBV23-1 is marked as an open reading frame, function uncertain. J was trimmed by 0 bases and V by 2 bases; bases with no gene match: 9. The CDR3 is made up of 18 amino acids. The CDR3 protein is CASSQTTIGTGSNQPQHF. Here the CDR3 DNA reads TGCGCCAGCAGTCAAACTACAATCGGGACAGGTAGCAATCAGCCCCAGCATTTT.

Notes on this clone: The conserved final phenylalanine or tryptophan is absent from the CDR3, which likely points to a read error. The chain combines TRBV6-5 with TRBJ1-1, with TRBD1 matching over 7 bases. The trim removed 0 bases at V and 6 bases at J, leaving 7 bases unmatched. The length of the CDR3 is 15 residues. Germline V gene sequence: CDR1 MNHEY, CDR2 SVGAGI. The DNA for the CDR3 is TGTGCCAGCAGTTACTCCGCGAGACAGGGACCTGAAGCTTTCCTT. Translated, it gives CASSYSARQGPEAFL.

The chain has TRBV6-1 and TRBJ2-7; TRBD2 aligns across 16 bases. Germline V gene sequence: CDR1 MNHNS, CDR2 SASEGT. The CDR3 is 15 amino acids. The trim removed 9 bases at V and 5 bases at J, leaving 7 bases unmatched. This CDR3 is CASRQGLAGGNEQYF. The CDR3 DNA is TGTGCCAGTAGACAGGGACTAGCGGGAGGGAACGAGCAGTACTTC.

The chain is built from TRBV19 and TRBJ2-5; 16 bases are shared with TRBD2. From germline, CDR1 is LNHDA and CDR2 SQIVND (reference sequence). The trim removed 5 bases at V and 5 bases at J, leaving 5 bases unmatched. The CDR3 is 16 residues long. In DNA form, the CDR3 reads TGTGCCAGTAGTGGGACTAGCGGGAGGGCCGGGGAGACCCAGTACTTC. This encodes CASSGTSGRAGETQYF.

CDR3 nucleotide sequence: TGTGCCAGCAGCCGTAGACCGGGACGCCAGCATTTT. Translated: CASSRRPGRQHF. This chain connects TRBV11-2 to TRBJ1-5, with TRBD1 as a possible D gene (5 bases). This CDR3 has 12 residues. CDR1 is SGHAT and CDR2 is FQNNGV in the germline V gene. V gave up 5 bases and J gave up 12 bases, with 14 bases separating them.

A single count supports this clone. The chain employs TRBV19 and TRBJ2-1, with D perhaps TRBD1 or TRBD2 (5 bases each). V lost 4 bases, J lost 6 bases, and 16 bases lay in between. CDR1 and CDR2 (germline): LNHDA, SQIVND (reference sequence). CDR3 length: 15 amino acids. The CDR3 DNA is TGTGCCAGTAGTACCCTTTGGGCTGGGGGCAATGAGCAGTTCTTC. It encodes CASSTLWAGGNEQFF.